This paragraph reports one T cell receptor (beta chain). Trimming took 5 bases from V and 2 from J; bases not matched to a gene: 4. Germline CDR1 MDHEN, CDR2 SYDVKM. CDR3 length: 17 amino acids. The data stem from a study of blood T cell repertoires in COVID-19. Method: immunoSEQ multiplex PCR; TCRdb's copy keeps in-frame clones and lacks some. This table has approximately 200,000 clones, roughly 85% appearing once. This receptor was obtained from a middle-aged man with acute or convalescent COVID-19. Sequencing was performed on peripheral blood. This sequence joins TRBV28 and TRBJ1-6; 12 bases agree with TRBD1. The CDR3 DNA is TGTGCCAGCAGTCAGGGACAGGGGGCAACCTATAATTCACCCCTCCACTTT. Translated: CASSQGQGATYNSPLHF.